This T cell receptor (beta chain) was found in a study of breast tumors, draining lymph nodes, adjacent tissues. Points from the study as a whole: The lymph node origin of tumor T cells was framed as consistent with a hypothesis, not demonstrated. Tumor TCR diversity was below lymph nodes but above nontumor tissue.

MiXCR was run by TCRdb on the multiplex PCR reads, yielding one entry per CDR3 protein. The table has roughly 220,000 distinct CDR3 sequences, under 35% seen once. Breast cancer patients provided tissue from their axillary draining lymph nodes. This clonotype was detected many times. As yet, its antigen is unknown. The TCR originated in a female donor with breast cancer. Some clones in this sample may be carry-over from other donors' samples. The sequenced material came from axillary lymph node tissue.

CDR3 nucleotides: TGCAGTGCTAAGTCGGGACAGTCACCCAAGGGGCAGTTCTTC. This codes for CSAKSGQSPKGQFF. The chain links TRBV20-1 to TRBJ2-1; 7 nucleotides match TRBD1. Germline V gene data show CDR1 as DFQATT and CDR2 as SNEGSKA (reference sequence). V shed 4 bases and J 12 bases; nucleotides not matched to a gene: 15. The CDR3 has 14 amino acids.